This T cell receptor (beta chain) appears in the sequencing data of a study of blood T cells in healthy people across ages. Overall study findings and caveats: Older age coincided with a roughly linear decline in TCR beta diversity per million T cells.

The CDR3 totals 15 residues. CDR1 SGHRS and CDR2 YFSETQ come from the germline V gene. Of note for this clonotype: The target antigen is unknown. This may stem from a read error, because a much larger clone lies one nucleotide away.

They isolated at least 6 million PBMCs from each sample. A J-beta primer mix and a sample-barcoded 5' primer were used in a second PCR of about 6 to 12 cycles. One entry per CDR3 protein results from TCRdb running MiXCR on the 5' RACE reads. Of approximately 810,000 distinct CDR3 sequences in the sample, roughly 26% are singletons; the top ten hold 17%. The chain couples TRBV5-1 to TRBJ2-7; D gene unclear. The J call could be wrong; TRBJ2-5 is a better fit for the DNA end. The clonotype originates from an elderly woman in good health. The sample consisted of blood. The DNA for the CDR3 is TGCGTCAGCAGCGCCAACCAAGTTACCGAGGAGACCCAGTACTTC. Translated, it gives CVSSANQVTEETQYF.